This entry concerns a single T cell receptor (beta chain). Its antigen is unidentified. Running of the assay took place at deep level. Measured with immunoSEQ multiplex PCR; TCRdb has only the in-frame clones, and not every one. The data contain approximately 2,300,000 clones, 85% to 95% of them singletons. The record originates from a study of shared clonotypes between healthy human individuals. The germline CDR1 and CDR2 sequences are ENHRY and SYGVKD. The CDR3 is 14 amino acids. The V gene lost 0 bases and the J gene lost 3 bases, with 7 bases spanning the gap. General observations from the study: Larger richness was generally estimated for naive than memory subsets.

The chain links TRBV10-3 to TRBJ2-3; D remains ambiguous. The source is a young man in good health. Some clones in this sample may be carry-over from other donors' samples. Sequencing used naive CD4+ T cells from PBMCs. Subset here: CD45RA+ positively selected. The CDR3 DNA is TGTGCCATCAGTGAGTCGACGCGAACAGATACGCAGTATTTT. It is translated as CAISESTRTDTQYF.